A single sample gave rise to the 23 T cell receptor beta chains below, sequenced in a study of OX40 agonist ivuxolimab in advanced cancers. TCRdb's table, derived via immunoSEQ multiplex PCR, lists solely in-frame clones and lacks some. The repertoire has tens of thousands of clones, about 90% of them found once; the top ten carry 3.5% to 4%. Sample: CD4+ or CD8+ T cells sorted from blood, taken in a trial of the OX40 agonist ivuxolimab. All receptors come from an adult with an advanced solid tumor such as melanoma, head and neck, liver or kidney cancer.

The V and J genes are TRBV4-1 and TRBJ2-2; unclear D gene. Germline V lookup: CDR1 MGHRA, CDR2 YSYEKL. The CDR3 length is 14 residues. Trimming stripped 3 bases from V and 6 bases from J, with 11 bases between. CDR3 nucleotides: TGCGCCAGCAGCCACCCGGACGGAGCCGGGGAGCTGTTTTTT. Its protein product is CASSHPDGAGELFF.

CDR3 coding DNA: TGTGCCAGTAGTCCTAGCGGGAGGGGGTACGAGCAGTACTTC. As protein: CASSPSGRGYEQYF. The rearrangement links TRBV19 to TRBJ2-7; TRBD2 agrees at 12 bases. CDR3 size: 14 residues. CDR1 and CDR2 (germline): LNHDA, SQIVND (reference sequence). J was trimmed by 4 bases and V by 5 bases; bases with no gene match: 3. The full variable domain, completed using reference TRBV19 and TRBJ2-7, is DGGITQSPKYLFRKEGQNVTLSCEQNLNHDAMYWYRQDPGQGLRLIYYSQIVNDFQKGDIAEGYSVSREKKESFPLTVTSAQKNPTAFYLCASSPSGRGYEQYFGPGTRLTVT.

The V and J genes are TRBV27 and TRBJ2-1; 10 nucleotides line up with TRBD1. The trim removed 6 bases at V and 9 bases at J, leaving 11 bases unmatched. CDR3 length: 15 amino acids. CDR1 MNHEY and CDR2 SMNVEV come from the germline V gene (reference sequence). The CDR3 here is CASSSAGTGDFEQFF. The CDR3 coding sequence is TGTGCCAGCAGCTCCGCCGGGACAGGGGACTTTGAGCAGTTCTTC.

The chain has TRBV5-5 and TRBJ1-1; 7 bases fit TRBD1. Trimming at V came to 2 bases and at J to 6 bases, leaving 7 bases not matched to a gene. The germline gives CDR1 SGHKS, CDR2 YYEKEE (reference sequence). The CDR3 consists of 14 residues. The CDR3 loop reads CASSLTGVGAEAFF. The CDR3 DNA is TGTGCCAGCAGCTTAACAGGGGTAGGAGCTGAAGCTTTCTTT.

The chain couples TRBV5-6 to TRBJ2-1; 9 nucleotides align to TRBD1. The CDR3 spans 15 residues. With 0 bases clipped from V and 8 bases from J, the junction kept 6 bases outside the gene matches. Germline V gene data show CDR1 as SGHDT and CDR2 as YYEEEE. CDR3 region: CASSLGQGVSYEQFF. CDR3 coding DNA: TGTGCCAGCAGCTTGGGACAGGGGGTAAGCTATGAGCAGTTCTTC.

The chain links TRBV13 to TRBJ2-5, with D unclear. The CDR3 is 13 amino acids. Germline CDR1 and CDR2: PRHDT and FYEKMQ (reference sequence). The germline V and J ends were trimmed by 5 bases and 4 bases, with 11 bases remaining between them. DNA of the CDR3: TGTGCCAGCAGCCCATTACTAAGAGAGACCCAGTACTTC. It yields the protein CASSPLLRETQYF.

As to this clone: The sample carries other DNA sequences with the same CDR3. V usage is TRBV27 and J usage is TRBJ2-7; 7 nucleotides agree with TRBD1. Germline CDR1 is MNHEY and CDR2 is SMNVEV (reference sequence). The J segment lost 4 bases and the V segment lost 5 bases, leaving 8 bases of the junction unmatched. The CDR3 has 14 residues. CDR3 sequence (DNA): TGTGCCAGCAGTCCCGGGACAGAAAGTTACGAGCAGTACTTC. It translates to CASSPGTESYEQYF.

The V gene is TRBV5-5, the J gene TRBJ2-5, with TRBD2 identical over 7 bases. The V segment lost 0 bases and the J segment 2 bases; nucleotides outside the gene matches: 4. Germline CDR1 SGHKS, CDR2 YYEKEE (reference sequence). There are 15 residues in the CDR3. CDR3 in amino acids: CASSLEGGVQETQYF. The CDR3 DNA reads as TGTGCCAGCAGCTTGGAGGGAGGGGTGCAAGAGACCCAGTACTTC. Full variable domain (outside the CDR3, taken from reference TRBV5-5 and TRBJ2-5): DAGVTQSPTHLIKTRGQQVTLRCSPISGHKSVSWYQQVLGQGPQFIFQYYEKEERGRGNFPDRFSARQFPNYSSELNVNALLLGDSALYLCASSLEGGVQETQYFGPGTRLLVL.

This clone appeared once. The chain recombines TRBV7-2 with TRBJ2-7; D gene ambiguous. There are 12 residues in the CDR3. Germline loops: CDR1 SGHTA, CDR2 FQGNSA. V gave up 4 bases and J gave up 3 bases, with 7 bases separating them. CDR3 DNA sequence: TGTGCCAGCAGCTCCCATGGCTACGAGCAGTACTTC. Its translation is CASSSHGYEQYF.

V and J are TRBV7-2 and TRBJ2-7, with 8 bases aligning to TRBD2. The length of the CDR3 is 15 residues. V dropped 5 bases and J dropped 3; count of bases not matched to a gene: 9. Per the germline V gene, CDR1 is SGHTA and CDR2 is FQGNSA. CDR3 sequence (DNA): TGTGCCAGCAGCCTGGACGGGGGGGTATTCTACGAGCAGTACTTC. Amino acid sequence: CASSLDGGVFYEQYF.

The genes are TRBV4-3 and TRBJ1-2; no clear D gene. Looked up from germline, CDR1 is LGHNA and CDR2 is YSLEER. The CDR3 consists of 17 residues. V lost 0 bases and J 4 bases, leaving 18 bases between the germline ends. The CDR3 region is CASSQEVERPLVYGYTF. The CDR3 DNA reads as TGCGCCAGCAGCCAAGAAGTGGAGCGACCTCTCGTCTATGGCTACACCTTC.

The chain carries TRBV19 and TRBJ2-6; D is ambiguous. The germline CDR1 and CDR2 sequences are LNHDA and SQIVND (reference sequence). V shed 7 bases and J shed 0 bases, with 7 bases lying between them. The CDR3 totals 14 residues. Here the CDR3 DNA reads TGTGCCAGTATGGGGATCTCTGGGGCCAACGTCCTGACTTTC. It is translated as CASMGISGANVLTF.

CDR3 region: CASSQDSRLQTQETQYF. The CDR3 bases are TGTGCCAGCAGCCAAGATAGTAGGTTACAGACCCAAGAGACCCAGTACTTC. The chain is built from TRBV14 and TRBJ2-5; D gene ambiguous. CDR1 is SGHDN and CDR2 is FVKESK in the germline V gene. V lost 0 bases to trimming and J lost 1 base, with 15 bases between them. The CDR3 is 17 amino acids.

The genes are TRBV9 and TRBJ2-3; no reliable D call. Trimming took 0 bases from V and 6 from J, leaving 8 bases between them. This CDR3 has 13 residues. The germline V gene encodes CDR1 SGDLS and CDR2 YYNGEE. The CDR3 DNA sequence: TGTGCCAGCAGCGTAGGGTCGTACGATACGCAGTATTTT. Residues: CASSVGSYDTQYF.

CDR3 bases: TGTGCCAGCAGCGAATTTAGCGGGAGTTTCAATGAGCAGTTCTTC. This sequence encodes CASSEFSGSFNEQFF. The chain joins TRBV11-2 to TRBJ2-1, with 9 bases lining up with TRBD2. V was pared by 5 bases and J by 6 bases, with 8 bases of the junction left unmatched. The CDR3 contains 15 residues. Per the germline V gene, CDR1 is SGHAT and CDR2 is FQNNGV.

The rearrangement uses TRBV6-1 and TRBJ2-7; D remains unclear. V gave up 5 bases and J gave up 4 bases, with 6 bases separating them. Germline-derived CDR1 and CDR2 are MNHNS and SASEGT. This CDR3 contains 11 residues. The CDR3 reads CASSLLYEQYF. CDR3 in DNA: TGTGCCAGCAGTCTACTTTACGAGCAGTACTTC.

In nucleotides, the CDR3 is TGTGCCAGCAGCCAAGCGCTGCGTCCAGATACGCAGTATTTT. This translates into CASSQALRPDTQYF. The rearrangement joins TRBV11-2 to TRBJ2-3; D remains ambiguous. The CDR3 extends over 14 amino acids. CDR1 SGHAT and CDR2 FQNNGV come from the germline V gene. V gave up 5 bases and J gave up 4 bases, with 13 bases separating them.

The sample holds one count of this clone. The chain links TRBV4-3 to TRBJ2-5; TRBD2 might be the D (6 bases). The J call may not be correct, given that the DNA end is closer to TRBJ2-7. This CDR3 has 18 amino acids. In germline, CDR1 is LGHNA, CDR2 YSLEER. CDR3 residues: CASSQDSLRDYGGYEQYF. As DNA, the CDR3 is TGCGCCAGCAGCCAAGATAGTCTGAGGGATTACGGGGGCTACGAGCAGTACTTC.

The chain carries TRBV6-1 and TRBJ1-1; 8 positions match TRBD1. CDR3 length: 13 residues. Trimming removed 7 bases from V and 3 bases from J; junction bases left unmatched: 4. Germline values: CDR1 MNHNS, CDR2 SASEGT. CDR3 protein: CASTLDRDTEAFF. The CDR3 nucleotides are TGTGCCAGCACCTTGGACAGGGACACTGAAGCTTTCTTT.

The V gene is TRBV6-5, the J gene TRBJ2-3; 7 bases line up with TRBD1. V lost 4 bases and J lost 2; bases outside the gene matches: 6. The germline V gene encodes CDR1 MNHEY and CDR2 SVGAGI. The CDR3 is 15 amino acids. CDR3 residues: CASSLTGIITDTQYF. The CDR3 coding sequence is TGTGCCAGCAGTTTGACAGGGATAATCACAGATACGCAGTATTTT.

CDR3 coding DNA: TGTGCCAGCAGCTTAGGGACACGCACAGATACGCAGTATTTT. Translated: CASSLGTRTDTQYF. The genes are TRBV13 and TRBJ2-3, with D unclear. Trimming cost V 0 bases and J 1 base, with 5 bases left between them. This CDR3 is 14 amino acids long. Germline CDR1 is PRHDT and CDR2 is FYEKMQ (reference sequence).

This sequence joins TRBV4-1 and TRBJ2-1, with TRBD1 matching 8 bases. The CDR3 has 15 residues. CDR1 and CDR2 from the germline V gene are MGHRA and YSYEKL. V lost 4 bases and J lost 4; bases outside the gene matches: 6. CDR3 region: CASSPAQGVYNEQFF. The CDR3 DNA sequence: TGCGCCAGCAGCCCGGCACAGGGGGTGTACAATGAGCAGTTCTTC.

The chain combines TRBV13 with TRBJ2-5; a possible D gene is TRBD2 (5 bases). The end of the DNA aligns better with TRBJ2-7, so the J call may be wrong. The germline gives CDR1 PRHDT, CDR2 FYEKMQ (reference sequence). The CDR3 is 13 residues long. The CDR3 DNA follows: TGTGCCAGCAGCTCCGCGCTAGCCCTCGAGCAGTACTTC. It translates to CASSSALALEQYF.